This T cell receptor (beta chain) was identified in a study of blood T cell repertoires in COVID-19. On the study more broadly: From the United States, Italy and Spain came samples of acute and convalescent COVID-19. From T cells, B-cell-depleted T cells, or PBMCs came the material, which was cDNA or gDNA.

Germline assignment: CDR1 SGHRS and CDR2 YFSETQ. This CDR3 has 15 residues. V shed 1 base, J shed 10 bases, and the junction held 7 bases outside the gene matches. This clone was detected only a few times. Other nucleotide sequences in the sample specify the same CDR3. Per the original methods: Reference gene primer amplification yielded estimated nucleated cell counts. This table comes from immunoSEQ multiplex PCR, and its TCRdb copy is limited to in-frame clones, with some not included. V and J calls and clone size are given by that table; D and trimming were obtained from the DNA. Of more than 60,000 clones in the sample, about 88% are singletons; the top ten hold about 5%.

The chain uses TRBV5-1 and TRBJ1-6; 8 nucleotides match TRBD1. Input material: peripheral blood. The clonotype comes from a woman aged 45-60 years with active COVID-19. In DNA form, the CDR3 reads TGCGCCAGCAGCTTGAAAGGACAGGGCGGATCACCCCTCCACTTT. Its protein is CASSLKGQGGSPLHF.